Each of the 3 T cell receptor beta chains below was sequenced from the same sample in a study of cytomegalovirus exposure and HLA in healthy donors. PCR involved 60 Vbeta and 13 Jbeta primers. This table comes from immunoSEQ multiplex PCR, and its TCRdb copy is limited to in-frame clones, with some not included. The table has some 240,000 clones, roughly 80% seen once. The sequenced sample consisted of PBMCs. These receptors were taken from a male donor in good health and CMV-seronegative.

V is TRBV20-1 and J is TRBJ2-6, with D unclear. The germline V and J ends were trimmed by 0 bases and 9 bases, with 3 bases remaining between them. Germline CDR1 DFQATT, CDR2 SNEGSKA (reference sequence). The CDR3 sequence is 11 residues long. Here the CDR3 reads CSARDLNVLTF. DNA of the CDR3: TGCAGTGCTAGAGATCTCAACGTCCTGACTTTC.

This clone was counted once. The chain recombines TRBV13 with TRBJ1-2; a possible D gene is TRBD1 (5 bases). CDR3 size: 13 residues. CDR1 PRHDT and CDR2 FYEKMQ come from the germline V gene (reference sequence). V lost 3 bases and J lost 2, with 7 bases in between. CDR3 region: CASSFPGNYGYTF. The CDR3 nucleotides are TGTGCCAGCAGCTTCCCAGGGAACTATGGCTACACCTTC.

The CDR3 DNA reads TGTGCCAGCAGTGAGTACAGTAACTATGGCTACACCTTC. Its translation: CASSEYSNYGYTF. This chain joins TRBV2 and TRBJ1-2; D unresolved. Germline V gene data show CDR1 as SNHLY and CDR2 as FYNNEI. With 3 bases removed from V and 1 base from J, the gap between germline ends came to 6 bases. The CDR3 is 13 amino acids.